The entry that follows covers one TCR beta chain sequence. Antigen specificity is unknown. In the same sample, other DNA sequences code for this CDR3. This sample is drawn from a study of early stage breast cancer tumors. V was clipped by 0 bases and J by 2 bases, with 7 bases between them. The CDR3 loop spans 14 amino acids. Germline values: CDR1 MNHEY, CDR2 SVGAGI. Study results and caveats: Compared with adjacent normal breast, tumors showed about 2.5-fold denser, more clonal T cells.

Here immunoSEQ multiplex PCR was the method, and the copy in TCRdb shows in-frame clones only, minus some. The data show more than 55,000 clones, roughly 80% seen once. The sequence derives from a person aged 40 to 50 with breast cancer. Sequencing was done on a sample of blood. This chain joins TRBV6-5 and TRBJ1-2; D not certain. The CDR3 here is CASSYSIENYGYTF. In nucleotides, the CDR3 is TGTGCCAGCAGTTACTCGATCGAAAACTATGGCTACACCTTC.